The rows below give T cell receptor beta chains drawn from one sample of a study of TIL therapy for anti-PD-1-resistant metastatic lung cancer. Clones were sequenced by immunoSEQ multiplex PCR, and TCRdb holds only the in-frame ones, with some missing. The profile shows under 65,000 clones, approximately 78% of them singletons. The sample in question was blood, obtained at baseline. These receptors all come from a person aged 25 to 80 with non-small cell lung cancer. CDR3s include the opening cysteine and the closing phenylalanine or tryptophan. The D gene is left open where the match is weak.

V: TRBV9
D: TRBD2
CDR3: CASSDNLAGGTDTQYF

V: TRBV28
D: TRBD2
CDR3: CASSRGTSVTSTDTQYF

V: TRBV7-9
D: TRBD1
CDR3: CASSPRQGRRGTEAFF

V: TRBV2
D: TRBD1
CDR3: CASRGDSFYEQYF

V: TRBV20-1
D: NA
CDR3: CSAKSLYEQYF

V: TRBV28
D: NA
CDR3: CASSNNILRGIRSGNTIYF

V: TRBV5-1
D: TRBD1
CDR3: CASSGQGLYEQYF

V: TRBV28
D: NA
CDR3: CASSFLFGGTEAFF

V: TRBV20-1
D: TRBD2
CDR3: CSASKGLAGRGVYNEQFF

V: TRBV21-1
D: NA
CDR3: CASSTESGNFTYNEQFF

V: TRBV7-2
D: TRBD1
CDR3: CASSSTGEGEKLFF

V: TRBV7-9
D: TRBD1
CDR3: CASSLGDRGLQETQYF

V: TRBV2
D: TRBD2
CDR3: CASSDRGGVGELFF

V: TRBV5-6
D: NA
CDR3: CASSLGGGRGGWDEQFF

V: TRBV7-3
D: NA
CDR3: CASSLTSGQSYNEQFF

V: TRBV18
D: NA
CDR3: CASSPQGTNTEAFF

V: TRBV5-4
D: NA
CDR3: CASSVDSSGNTIYF

V: TRBV7-2
D: TRBD2
CDR3: CASSLALASGRVADTQYF

V: TRBV24-1
D: TRBD2
CDR3: CATSGLAGAIGELFF

V: TRBV6-2/TRBV6-3
D: TRBD2
CDR3: CASSSFSGASYEQYF

V: TRBV7-2
D: TRBD1
CDR3: CASSIWDSRGQPQHF

V: TRBV11-1
D: NA
CDR3: CASSSLRLRGTEAFF

V: TRBV6-5
D: NA
CDR3: CASGLGARGGETQYF

V: TRBV4-2
D: NA
CDR3: CASSQDLGGWNSPLHF

V: TRBV7-9
D: NA
CDR3: CASRHLGSRILSYNEQFF

V: TRBV9
D: TRBD2
CDR3: CASSVGGRFQETQYF

V: TRBV7-9
D: TRBD2
CDR3: CASSLGGGPGEQYF

V: TRBV12-3/TRBV12-4
D: NA
CDR3: CASSRGVRYGYTF

V: TRBV19
D: NA
CDR3: CASSIFPSSNTEAFF

V: TRBV13
D: NA
CDR3: CASSSSAYEQYF

V: TRBV27
D: NA
CDR3: CASSLLQTNEAFF

V: TRBV11-3
D: TRBD2
CDR3: CASSLVSGGSTDTQYF

V: TRBV4-2
D: NA
CDR3: CASSQGTIGGWETQYF

V: TRBV27
D: NA
CDR3: CASSPSGFGETQYF

V: TRBV2
D: TRBD2
CDR3: CASNTILPLAGAQNTGELFF

V: TRBV18
D: TRBD1
CDR3: CASSPPGQGASYNEQFF

V: TRBV18
D: TRBD1
CDR3: CASSDQGDNSYEQYF

V: TRBV14
D: NA
CDR3: CASSQVGTGELFF

V: TRBV7-6
D: NA
CDR3: CASSPGPLQNIQYF

V: TRBV7-9
D: NA
CDR3: CASSLGRAGTDTQYF

V: TRBV6-2/TRBV6-3
D: TRBD2
CDR3: CASSYMILADITDTQYF

V: TRBV4-1
D: NA
CDR3: CASSPTLGVYEQYF

V: TRBV6-1
D: NA
CDR3: CASSGDSFLALHSYEQYF

V: TRBV7-9
D: NA
CDR3: CASSSGTLNTEAFF

V: TRBV3-1/TRBV3-2
D: NA
CDR3: CASSQNGGFSYSPLHF

V: TRBV7-9
D: NA
CDR3: CASSPSGAHSPLHF

V: TRBV6-5
D: NA
CDR3: CASRDRYTEAFF

V: TRBV28
D: NA
CDR3: CASSSDTDTQYF

V: TRBV27
D: NA
CDR3: CASSYKFGGDQPQHF

V: TRBV7-9
D: TRBD2
CDR3: CASSLAAGVWGDTQYF